This T cell receptor beta chain derives from a study of human CD8 memory T cell subsets. Study conclusions and caveats: Stem-like memory and precursor exhausted T cell repertoires had very little in common with each other.

Making the TCR beta libraries relied on UMI-labeled 5' RACE. TCRdb reworked the 5' RACE reads into one entry per CDR3 protein, no DNA. The sample table sets out 4,500 to 6,000 distinct CDR3 sequences. This CDR3 has 15 amino acids. Looked up from germline, CDR1 is PRHDT and CDR2 is FYEKMQ (reference sequence). Concerning this clonotype itself: Its antigen remains unidentified.

The sequence was obtained from a human donor in good health. The sequenced sample was CD8+ T cells from PBMCs. The chain uses TRBV13 and TRBJ1-4; TCRdb selects TRBD1, and the lack of DNA leaves this call unchecked. The chain's CDR3 is CASSPQGTADEKLFF.